What follows are 23 T cell receptor beta chains derived from one specimen sequenced in a study of monozygotic twins with inflammatory bowel disease. Reprocessing the 5' RACE reads, TCRdb reports a single entry for every CDR3 protein and omits DNA. Its listing shows about 110,000 distinct CDR3 sequences. The sequenced sample was blood. These receptors were obtained from a human donor with ulcerative colitis or Crohn's disease, or a healthy co-twin of an affected twin (not recorded which).

This chain uses TRBV9 with TRBJ2-1; TCRdb's D call of TRBD1 is untestable without DNA. Germline V gene lookup returns CDR1 SGDLS and CDR2 YYNGEE. The CDR3 length is 16 residues. CDR3 in amino acids: CASSTGLGSRYNEQFF.

V and J are TRBV20-1 and TRBJ2-7; TCRdb calls TRBD2, which cannot be checked without DNA. The length of the CDR3 is 13 residues. Germline V CDR1 and CDR2: DFQATT, SNEGSKA (reference sequence). CDR3 region: CSASRRGAYEQYF.

V gene TRBV7-2 combines with J gene TRBJ2-2; TCRdb picks TRBD1, but there is no DNA to check that call. The CDR3 has 17 amino acids. Germline CDR1 reads SGHTA; CDR2 reads FQGNSA. The CDR3 sequence: CASSSMTASANTGELFF.

The rearrangement links TRBV7-3 to TRBJ1-1. The CDR3 contains 16 residues. Germline V gene sequence: CDR1 SGHTA, CDR2 FQGTGA. CDR3 sequence: CASSLFEAGRVTEAFF.

The chain has TRBV20-1 and TRBJ1-1; the D call of TRBD1 rests on TCRdb alone, since no DNA is present to check it. CDR1 DFQATT and CDR2 SNEGSKA come from the germline V gene (reference sequence). The CDR3 extends over 12 amino acids. The CDR3 spells CSAVQGNTEAFF.

The chain couples TRBV7-7 to TRBJ2-3; TCRdb returns TRBD1, unconfirmable since there is no DNA. From germline, CDR1 is SSHAT and CDR2 FNYEAQ (reference sequence). This CDR3 is built from 14 residues. The CDR3 here is CASTLYRGADTQYF.

The rearrangement uses TRBV12-3 or TRBV12-4 and TRBJ1-3. This CDR3 region has 13 residues. The CDR3 loop is CASTLNSGNTIYF.

The chain couples TRBV7-9 to TRBJ2-4; TCRdb designates TRBD1, a call that cannot be tested without DNA. The CDR3 extends over 13 amino acids. Germline V gene sequence: CDR1 SEHNR, CDR2 FQNEAQ (reference sequence). CDR3 sequence: CASSGAGRNIQYF.

The V and J genes are TRBV5-6 and TRBJ2-7; TCRdb's D call of TRBD1 is untestable without DNA. The CDR3 sequence is 15 residues long. Germline lookup yields CDR1 SGHDT and CDR2 YYEEEE. The CDR3 spells CASRGTGTRLYEQYF.

The CDR3 sequence is CASSQDAGGYEQYF. The chain is built from TRBV4-2 and TRBJ2-7; the TRBD2 assignment by TCRdb is unverifiable without DNA. The CDR3 length is 14 residues. In germline, CDR1 is LGHNA, CDR2 YNFKEQ.

The chain combines TRBV7-2 with TRBJ2-1. CDR3 length equals 15 residues. CDR1 SGHTA and CDR2 FQGNSA come from the germline V gene. CDR3 protein: CASSLSGRTYNEQFF.

The gene calls are TRBV5-1 and TRBJ2-7; without DNA, the TCRdb call of TRBD2 cannot be checked. The CDR3 is made up of 18 amino acids. Germline V lookup: CDR1 SGHRS, CDR2 YFSETQ. The CDR3 spells CASSSSGTSGGLSYEQYF.

The V gene is TRBV28, the J gene TRBJ2-7; no DNA is available, so the TRBD1 call from TCRdb remains unchecked. Germline values: CDR1 MDHEN, CDR2 SYDVKM. This CDR3 comprises 14 residues. The CDR3 protein is CASSLTGSAYEQYF.

The rearrangement links TRBV4-1 to TRBJ1-5; absent DNA, TCRdb's TRBD1 call cannot be checked. CDR3 length equals 15 residues. From germline, CDR1 is MGHRA and CDR2 YSYEKL. The CDR3 loop reads CASSLGGRGDQPQHF.

The J gene is TRBJ2-5, the V gene TRBV11-3; lacking DNA, the TRBD2 call made by TCRdb goes unchecked. Per the germline V gene, CDR1 is SGHNT and CDR2 is YENEEA. This CDR3 is built from 16 residues. The CDR3 sequence is CASSSTSGLTQETQYF.

The J gene is TRBJ2-1, the V gene TRBV27; TCRdb designates TRBD2, a call that cannot be tested without DNA. This CDR3 comprises 14 residues. Germline CDR1 and CDR2: MNHEY and SMNVEV (reference sequence). CDR3 sequence reads: CASSWTGGPHEQFF.

This chain uses TRBV5-6 with TRBJ2-3; TCRdb outputs TRBD1, but without DNA this stays unchecked. CDR1 is SGHDT, CDR2 YYEEEE, per germline. The CDR3 sequence is 15 residues long. This CDR3 is CASSPDGQFEDTQYF.

The CDR3 loop is CASSQEIRQVIGYTF. The chain is built from TRBV4-2 and TRBJ1-2. This CDR3 has 15 residues. From germline, CDR1 is LGHNA and CDR2 YNFKEQ.

This chain connects TRBV9 to TRBJ2-1; TCRdb selects TRBD2, and the lack of DNA leaves this call unchecked. Germline CDR1 is SGDLS and CDR2 is YYNGEE. The CDR3 runs 23 residues. CDR3 region: CASSVAFGGGGAHVPTLYNEQFF.

This chain connects TRBV15 to TRBJ1-1; TCRdb's D call, TRBD1, is unchecked because there is no DNA. The CDR3 covers 12 residues. Germline V gene data show CDR1 as LNHNV and CDR2 as YYDKDF (reference sequence). The CDR3 here is CATSSYRGEAFF.

The V and J genes are TRBV12-3 or TRBV12-4 and TRBJ1-4. The CDR3 consists of 15 residues. The chain's CDR3 is CASSDWGRVREKLFF.

V usage is TRBV5-1 and J usage is TRBJ2-2; there is no DNA to check the TCRdb D call of TRBD1. Germline assignment: CDR1 SGHRS and CDR2 YFSETQ. This CDR3 has 15 amino acids. This CDR3 reads CASSSTGVRTGELFF.

This sequence joins TRBV29-1 and TRBJ2-1; TCRdb reports TRBD1, a call that lacks DNA to check it against. The CDR3 is made up of 14 amino acids. Germline loops: CDR1 SQVTM, CDR2 ANQGSEA. CDR3: CSVEGKGSYNEQFF.